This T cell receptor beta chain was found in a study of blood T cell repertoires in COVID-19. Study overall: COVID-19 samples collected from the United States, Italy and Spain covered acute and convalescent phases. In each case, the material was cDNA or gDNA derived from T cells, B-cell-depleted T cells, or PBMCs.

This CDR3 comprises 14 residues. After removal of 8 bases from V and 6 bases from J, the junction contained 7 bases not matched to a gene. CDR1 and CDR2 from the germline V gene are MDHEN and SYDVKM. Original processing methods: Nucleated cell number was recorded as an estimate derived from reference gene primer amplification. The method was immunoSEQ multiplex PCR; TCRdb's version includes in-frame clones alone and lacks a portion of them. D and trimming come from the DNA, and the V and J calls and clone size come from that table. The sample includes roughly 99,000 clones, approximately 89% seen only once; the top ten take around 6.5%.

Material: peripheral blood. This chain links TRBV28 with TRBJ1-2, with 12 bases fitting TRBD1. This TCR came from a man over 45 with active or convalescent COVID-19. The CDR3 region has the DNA TGTGCCAGCTCACCGGGACAGGGGGCGGATGGCTACACCTTC. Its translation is CASSPGQGADGYTF.